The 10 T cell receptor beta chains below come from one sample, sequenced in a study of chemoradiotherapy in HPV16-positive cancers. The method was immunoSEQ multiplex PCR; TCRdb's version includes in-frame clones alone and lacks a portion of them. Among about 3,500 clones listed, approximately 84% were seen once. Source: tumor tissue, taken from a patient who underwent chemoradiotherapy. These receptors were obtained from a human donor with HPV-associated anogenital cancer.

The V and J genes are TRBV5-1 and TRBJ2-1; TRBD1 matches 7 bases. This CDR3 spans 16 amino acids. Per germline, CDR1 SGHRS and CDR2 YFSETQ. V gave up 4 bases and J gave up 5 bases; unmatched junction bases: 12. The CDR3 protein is CASSTAQGVAHNEQFF. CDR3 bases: TGCGCCAGCAGCACGGCGCAGGGGGTCGCCCACAATGAGCAGTTCTTC.

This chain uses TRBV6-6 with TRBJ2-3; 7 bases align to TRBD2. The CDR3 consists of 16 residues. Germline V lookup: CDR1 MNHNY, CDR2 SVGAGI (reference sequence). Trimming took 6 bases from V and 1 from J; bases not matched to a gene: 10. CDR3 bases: TGTGCCAGCAGCTTCGAGCGGGGCCCTGGCACAGATACGCAGTATTTT. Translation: CASSFERGPGTDTQYF.

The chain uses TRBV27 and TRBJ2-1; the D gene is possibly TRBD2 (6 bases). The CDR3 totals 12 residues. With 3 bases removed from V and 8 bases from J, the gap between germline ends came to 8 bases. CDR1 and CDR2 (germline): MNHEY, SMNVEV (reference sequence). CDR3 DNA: TGTGCCAGCAGTTTGGGGGGACATGAGCAGTTCTTC. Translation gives CASSLGGHEQFF.

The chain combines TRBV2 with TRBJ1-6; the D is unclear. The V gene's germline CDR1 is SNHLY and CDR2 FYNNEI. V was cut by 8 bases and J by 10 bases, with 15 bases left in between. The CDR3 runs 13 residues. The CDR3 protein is CASLVTDRSPLHF. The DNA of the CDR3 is TGTGCCAGCCTTGTGACCGATCGGTCACCCCTCCACTTT.

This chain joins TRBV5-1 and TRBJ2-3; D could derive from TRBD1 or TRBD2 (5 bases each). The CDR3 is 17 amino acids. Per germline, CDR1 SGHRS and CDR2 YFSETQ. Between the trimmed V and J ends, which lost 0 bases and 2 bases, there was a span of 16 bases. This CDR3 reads CASSLESGSTNTDTQYF. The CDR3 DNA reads TGCGCCAGCAGCTTGGAGTCAGGGAGTACAAACACAGATACGCAGTATTTT.

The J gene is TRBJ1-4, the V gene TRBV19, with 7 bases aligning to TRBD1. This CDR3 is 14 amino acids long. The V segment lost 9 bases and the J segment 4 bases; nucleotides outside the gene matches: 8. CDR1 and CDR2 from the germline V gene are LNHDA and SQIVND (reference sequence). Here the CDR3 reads CASAPGQNNEKLFF. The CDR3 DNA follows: TGTGCCAGCGCCCCGGGACAGAATAATGAAAAACTGTTTTTT.

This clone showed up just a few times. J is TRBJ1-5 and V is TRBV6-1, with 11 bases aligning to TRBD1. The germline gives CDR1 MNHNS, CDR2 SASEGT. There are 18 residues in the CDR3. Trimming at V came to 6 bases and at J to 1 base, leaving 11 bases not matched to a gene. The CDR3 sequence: CASREPGQGVGSNQPQHF. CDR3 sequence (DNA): TGTGCCAGCAGGGAACCGGGACAGGGGGTTGGGAGCAATCAGCCCCAGCATTTT.

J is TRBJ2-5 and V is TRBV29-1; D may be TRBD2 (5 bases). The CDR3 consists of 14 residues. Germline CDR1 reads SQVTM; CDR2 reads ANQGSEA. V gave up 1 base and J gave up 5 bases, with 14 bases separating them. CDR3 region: CSVEGRQSSETQYF. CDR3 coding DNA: TGCAGCGTTGAAGGGAGGCAGAGTTCGGAGACCCAGTACTTC.

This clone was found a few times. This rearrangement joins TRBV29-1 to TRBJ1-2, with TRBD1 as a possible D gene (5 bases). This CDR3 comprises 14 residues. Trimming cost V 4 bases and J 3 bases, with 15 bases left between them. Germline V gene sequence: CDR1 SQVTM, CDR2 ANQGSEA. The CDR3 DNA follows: TGCAGCGTTGTTTTAACAGGCAGAGACTATGGCTACACCTTC. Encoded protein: CSVVLTGRDYGYTF.

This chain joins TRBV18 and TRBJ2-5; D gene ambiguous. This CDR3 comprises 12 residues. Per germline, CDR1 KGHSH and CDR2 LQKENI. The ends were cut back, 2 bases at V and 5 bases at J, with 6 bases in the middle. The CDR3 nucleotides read TGTGCCAGCTCACCAGGCGCCGAGACCCAGTACTTC. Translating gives CASSPGAETQYF.